The rows below give T cell receptor beta chains drawn from one sample of a study of T cells in tuberculosis. Method: immunoSEQ multiplex PCR; TCRdb's copy keeps in-frame clones and lacks some. Among 20,000 to 25,000 clones listed, over 75% were seen once. Here the sequenced sample was PBMCs, taken at tuberculosis diagnosis. These receptors all come from an adult with tuberculosis. CDR3s leave out the opening cysteine and the closing phenylalanine or tryptophan. The order of the fields is V gene, D gene, CDR3 protein. The D gene is left open where the match is weak.

V: TRBV4-2
D: TRBD1
CDR3: ASSQEQGVEAF

V: TRBV19
D: TRBD1
CDR3: ASRKITGQRGGTNYGYT

V: TRBV5-1
D: TRBD1
CDR3: ASSLRTGGTEAF

V: TRBV10-2
D: .
CDR3: ASSETTGSGNTIY

V: TRBV5-6
D: TRBD1
CDR3: ASSPGQGSYDEQY

V: TRBV19
D: .
CDR3: ASSPSNQPQH

V: TRBV19
D: .
CDR3: ASSMRTGGGSYGYT

V: TRBV2
D: TRBD1
CDR3: ASSDLGQAPYEQY

V: TRBV5-3
D: TRBD1
CDR3: ARSRPGQGLDEQY

V: TRBV2
D: .
CDR3: ASGDTAHIQY

V: TRBV28
D: .
CDR3: ASVRTDSEAGELF

V: TRBV28
D: TRBD2
CDR3: ASSLLAGGETQY

V: TRBV19
D: .
CDR3: ASSRGLTDTQY

V: TRBV10-3
D: .
CDR3: AISVDNPYGYT

V: TRBV27
D: TRBD2
CDR3: ASSFGTSAKETQY

V: TRBV2
D: TRBD1
CDR3: TGTGEMNTEAF

V: TRBV10-3
D: TRBD2
CDR3: AIRELAGDQETQY

V: TRBV11-3
D: .
CDR3: ASSLDSAGGADTQY

V: TRBV4-3
D: TRBD2
CDR3: ASSQIGTSDNEQF

V: TRBV11-1
D: TRBD1
CDR3: ASSRQGRGYGYT

V: TRBV19
D: TRBD2
CDR3: ASTLPGRSHLEQY

V: TRBV5-1
D: .
CDR3: ASSFPLDSGNTIY

V: TRBV19
D: .
CDR3: ATIDRGSTDTQY

V: TRBV10-3
D: .
CDR3: AISAGVQETQY

V: TRBV9
D: TRBD2
CDR3: ASRAGGGSEQF

V: TRBV10-2
D: .
CDR3: ASSPVPDEQY

V: TRBV21-1
D: .
CDR3: ASSPNPQGGQNIQY

V: TRBV6-1
D: .
CDR3: ASGIGTVSGKLF

V: TRBV5-1
D: TRBD1
CDR3: ASSVRQGREKLF

V: TRBV10-1
D: TRBD1
CDR3: ASSSFRQGDTEAF

V: TRBV27
D: TRBD2
CDR3: ASSRTSVASYEQY

V: TRBV2
D: .
CDR3: ASSERDNYGYT

V: TRBV6-5
D: .
CDR3: ASSREQVTRQPQH

V: TRBV9
D: TRBD1
CDR3: ASSVVTGVAEAF

V: TRBV27
D: TRBD1
CDR3: ASTPGQNYGYT

V: TRBV11-3
D: .
CDR3: ASSPGSPEAF

V: TRBV5-6
D: .
CDR3: ASSFPGEWDTQY

V: TRBV5-6
D: TRBD2
CDR3: ASSLGGGFTDTQY

V: TRBV5-1
D: .
CDR3: ASSLNPGGGNEKLF